This T cell receptor beta chain appears in the sequencing data of a study of T cells in Graves' hyperthyroidism and ophthalmopathy. About the research overall: Peripheral blood was drawn at first diagnosis, prior to all treatment. Study outcomes and limitations: Most clonotypes expanded in the thyroid (above 0.001) were also present in blood.

The sample holds many counts of this clonotype. Its target is unknown. A Clinical Activity Score of at least 3, a NOSPECS grade of at least 4 and a duration under 3 months were recorded in the ophthalmopathy patients. Around 9.9 ml of fresh peripheral blood supplied the PBMCs. TCR beta CDR3 region amplification was performed from RNA transcripts. HTBI primers drove first-round RT-PCR of the TCR CDR3. TCRdb re-called the multiplex PCR reads through MiXCR, storing one row per CDR3 protein. The profile shows 400,000 or so distinct CDR3 sequences, about 14% of them singletons. Germline values: CDR1 SGHTA, CDR2 FQGNSA. The J segment lost 5 bases and the V segment lost 7 bases, leaving 4 bases of the junction unmatched. The length of the CDR3 is 13 residues.

The material sequenced was blood. This TCR was recovered from a man aged 45 to 65 with Graves' ophthalmopathy. The V and J genes are TRBV7-2 and TRBJ1-1; 10 bases are a match to TRBD1. The CDR3 coding sequence is TGTGCCAGCAAGGGACAGGGGAGGACTGAAGCTTTCTTT. Its protein is CASKGQGRTEAFF.